This TCR beta chain comes out of a study of blood T cell repertoires in COVID-19. Trimming shortened V by 8 bases and J by 3 bases, and 17 bases separated the two germline ends. The germline gives CDR1 MNHEY, CDR2 SVGAGI. This CDR3 is 15 amino acids long. Profiled with immunoSEQ multiplex PCR; TCRdb holds only in-frame clones, not every one. The table lists 250,000 to 300,000 clones, approximately 85% of them singletons. This clone showed up just a few times. This chain links TRBV6-5 with TRBJ1-3; D possibly corresponds to TRBD1 (6 bases). Sequences were obtained from peripheral blood. This sequence was found in a man aged 45-60 years with active or convalescent COVID-19. DNA of the CDR3: TGTGCCAGCGGCAGGGGAGTCGTTGGTGGAAACACCATATATTTT. This sequence encodes CASGRGVVGGNTIYF.